The 23 T cell receptor beta chains in this list originate from one sample, sequenced in a study of blood T cell repertoires in COVID-19. Profiled with immunoSEQ multiplex PCR; TCRdb holds only in-frame clones, not every one. The repertoire holds 280,000 or so clones, over 75% seen once, with 13% in the top ten. Sequencing was done on a sample of peripheral blood. All receptors come from a human donor in a cohort sampled during active COVID-19.

J is TRBJ2-1 and V is TRBV24-1; TRBD1 matches 9 bases. The CDR3 has 14 amino acids. Germline V lookup: CDR1 KGHDR, CDR2 SFDVKD. The V segment lost 8 bases and the J segment 11 bases; nucleotides outside the gene matches: 12. CDR3 DNA: TGTGCCACCACTGGGACAGGGCAAACAATGAAGCAGTTCTTC. It codes for CATTGTGQTMKQFF.

This clone was observed a handful of times. CDR3 sequence: CASSPEDRGGTSYNEQFF. The CDR3, as DNA: TGTGCCAGCTCACCAGAAGATCGAGGCGGAACCTCCTACAATGAGCAGTTCTTC. V and J are TRBV18 and TRBJ2-1; D uncertain. This CDR3 is built from 18 residues. The V and J ends lost 2 bases and 0 bases respectively, with 17 bases between them. The germline gives CDR1 KGHSH, CDR2 LQKENI.

This chain connects TRBV5-8 to TRBJ2-1; 7 nucleotides line up with TRBD2. The V gene end was trimmed by 2 bases and the J gene end by 8 bases; junction bases not matched to a gene: 10. The CDR3 has 15 amino acids. CDR1 SGHTS and CDR2 YDEGEE come from the germline V gene. The DNA for the CDR3 is TGTGCCAGCAGCTTAGGACTAGGAGGGCGGGATGAGCAGTTCTTC. This codes for CASSLGLGGRDEQFF.

V is TRBV3-1 (or the pseudogene TRBV3-2) and J is TRBJ2-1, with 8 bases identical to TRBD2. The ends lost 6 bases at V and 2 bases at J; junction bases unmatched: 6. The CDR3 is 15 amino acids. Germline CDR1 reads LGHDT; CDR2 reads YNNKEL (reference sequence). CDR3 sequence: CASREAGVTYNEQFF. For the CDR3, the DNA is TGTGCCAGCAGGGAAGCGGGAGTGACCTACAATGAGCAGTTCTTC.

This sequence joins TRBV19 and TRBJ1-5; D gene uncertain. Germline loops: CDR1 LNHDA, CDR2 SQIVND (reference sequence). The CDR3 is made up of 14 amino acids. V was clipped by 6 bases and J by 0 bases, with 9 bases between them. The CDR3 bases are TGTGCCAGTAGGGGTCGGGGTAGCAATCAGCCCCAGCATTTT. It yields the protein CASRGRGSNQPQHF.

This chain joins TRBV4-1 and TRBJ1-5, with a weak D call TRBD1 (5 bases). The CDR3 has 17 residues. Trimming took off 1 base at V and 4 bases at J, with 17 bases between the two ends. CDR1 and CDR2 (germline): MGHRA, YSYEKL. The CDR3 protein is CASSQVSGTGGNQPQHF. The DNA of the CDR3 is TGCGCCAGCAGCCAAGTCTCGGGCACAGGCGGTAATCAGCCCCAGCATTTT.

V usage is TRBV6-5 and J usage is TRBJ2-1, with D possibly TRBD1 on 6 matching bases. The V end was cut by 11 bases, the J end by 4 bases, with 18 bases between. Germline V gene lookup returns CDR1 MNHEY and CDR2 SVGAGI. This CDR3 spans 14 amino acids. The CDR3 nucleotides read TGTGCCGCTAAGCCGGCCAGGGGATACAATGAGCAGTTCTTC. Protein: CAAKPARGYNEQFF.

CDR3 residues: CASSAIAGGPYEQYF. The CDR3, as DNA: TGTGCCAGCAGCGCGATAGCGGGAGGGCCCTACGAGCAGTACTTC. V usage is TRBV7-2 and J usage is TRBJ2-7; 11 bases agree with TRBD2. CDR1 and CDR2 from the germline V gene are SGHTA and FQGNSA. V was clipped by 5 bases and J by 2 bases; unmatched bases: 5. The length of the CDR3 is 15 residues.

About this clone: Other DNA sequences in the sample encode the same CDR3. This chain connects TRBV6-5 to TRBJ2-7; D call uncertain. Germline V gene data show CDR1 as MNHEY and CDR2 as SVGAGI. V lost 4 bases and J lost 3, with 7 bases in between. This CDR3 spans 12 amino acids. CDR3 in DNA: TGTGCCAGCAGTTCGCAGGTCTACGAGCAGTACTTC. Translated, it gives CASSSQVYEQYF.

The chain couples TRBV19 to TRBJ1-3; 10 nucleotides match TRBD1. Germline loops: CDR1 LNHDA, CDR2 SQIVND (reference sequence). This CDR3 has 16 residues. V dropped 5 bases and J dropped 6; count of bases not matched to a gene: 10. CDR3 sequence reads: CASSSSGQGPKNTIYF. The CDR3 nucleotides read TGTGCCAGTAGTTCGTCGGGACAGGGGCCTAAAAACACCATATATTTT. Variable domain in full (rest from reference TRBV19 and TRBJ1-3): DGGITQSPKYLFRKEGQNVTLSCEQNLNHDAMYWYRQDPGQGLRLIYYSQIVNDFQKGDIAEGYSVSREKKESFPLTVTSAQKNPTAFYLCASSSSGQGPKNTIYFGEGSWLTVV.

This clone was seen a single time. The genes are TRBV21-1 and TRBJ2-1; the listed D gene, TRBD2, was not tested against the DNA. TRBV21-1 is noted as a pseudogene. This CDR3 has 15 residues. CDR3 in DNA: TGTGCCAGCAGCAATGGTCCTAGCGGGAGGGATGAGCAGTTCTTC. It is translated as CASSNGPSGRDEQFF.

J is TRBJ1-2 and V is TRBV5-1, with a tentative D call TRBD1 (5 bases). V was shortened by 0 bases and J by 8 bases, with 11 bases between the two germline ends. This CDR3 comprises 13 residues. CDR1 and CDR2 from the germline V gene are SGHRS and YFSETQ. This CDR3 reads CASSLEPGYGYTF. The DNA of the CDR3 is TGCGCCAGCAGCTTGGAGCCAGGGTACGGCTACACCTTC. Drawing the rest from reference TRBV5-1 and TRBJ1-2, the complete variable domain is KAGVTQTPRYLIKTRGQQVTLSCSPISGHRSVSWYQQTPGQGLQFLFEYFSETQRNKGNFPGRFSGRQFSNSRSEMNVSTLELGDSALYLCASSLEPGYGYTFGSGTRLTVV.

DNA of the CDR3: TGTGCCAGCAGCTTTAGCGGGACTTCAGATACGCAGTATTTT. It translates to CASSFSGTSDTQYF. The rearrangement uses TRBV7-9 and TRBJ2-3, with 8 bases aligning to TRBD2. The junction had 3 bases not matched to a gene; V was cut back by 3 bases and J by 4 bases. This CDR3 comprises 14 residues. Germline CDR1 reads SEHNR; CDR2 reads FQNEAQ (reference sequence).

The rearrangement uses TRBV28 and TRBJ1-4; D is perhaps TRBD1 (5 bases). In germline, CDR1 is MDHEN, CDR2 SYDVKM. The length of the CDR3 is 16 residues. The ends were cut back, 4 bases at V and 0 bases at J, with 12 bases in the middle. The CDR3 here is CASSSPGGATNEKLFF. The CDR3 DNA is TGTGCCAGCAGTTCCCCGGGGGGGGCAACTAATGAAAAACTGTTTTTT.

This chain joins TRBV28 and TRBJ2-2; D not certain. CDR1 is MDHEN and CDR2 is SYDVKM in the germline V gene. V was shortened by 6 bases and J by 10 bases, with 9 bases between the two germline ends. The CDR3 length is 11 residues. The CDR3 DNA is TGTGCCAGCAGCCAGGTGGTGGAGCTGTTTTTT. This encodes CASSQVVELFF.

The chain is built from TRBV5-6 and TRBJ2-7; D not resolved. CDR3 length: 13 residues. Looked up from germline, CDR1 is SGHDT and CDR2 is YYEEEE. The ends were cut back, 4 bases at V and 3 bases at J, with 11 bases in the middle. This CDR3 is CASSDITRYEQYF. In DNA form, the CDR3 reads TGTGCCAGCAGCGACATTACTCGCTACGAGCAGTACTTC.

V and J are TRBV18 and TRBJ1-5; a weak D match, TRBD1 (5 bases). Germline CDR1 reads KGHSH; CDR2 reads LQKENI. The CDR3 has 13 residues. V shed 5 bases and J shed 6 bases, with 11 bases lying between them. Here the CDR3 reads CASSWGVGQPQHF. The CDR3 coding sequence is TGTGCCAGCTCATGGGGGGTAGGTCAGCCCCAGCATTTT.

In regard to this clone: An end of the junction differs from the germline gene, which may be a read error. The gene calls are TRBV5-1 and TRBJ1-2; 9 bases map to TRBD1. The length of the CDR3 is 13 residues. In germline, CDR1 is SGHRS, CDR2 YFSETQ. CDR3 protein: CASRRTGVPRPLF. The CDR3 nucleotides are TGCGCCAGCAGACGGACAGGGGTCCCGCGCCCCCTCTTC.

This chain links TRBV11-1 with TRBJ2-1; 14 positions agree with TRBD2. Germline CDR1 and CDR2: SGHAT and FQDESV (reference sequence). After removal of 1 base from V and 9 bases from J, the junction contained 5 bases not matched to a gene. CDR3 size: 16 residues. The chain's CDR3 is CASSLEAGLAGVEQFF. The DNA for the CDR3 is TGTGCCAGCAGCTTAGAAGCGGGACTAGCGGGAGTTGAGCAGTTCTTC.

The chain uses TRBV9 and TRBJ2-1; D gene uncertain. Trimming took 3 bases from V and 5 from J, leaving 9 bases between them. The CDR3 has 13 residues. Looked up from germline, CDR1 is SGDLS and CDR2 is YYNGEE. In DNA form, the CDR3 reads TGTGCCAGCAGCGCCCCCAATGACAATGAGCAGTTCTTC. It specifies CASSAPNDNEQFF.

This chain links TRBV24-1 with TRBJ2-1, with 7 bases identical to TRBD1. The CDR3 extends over 18 amino acids. Trimming cost V 3 bases and J 4 bases; bases outside gene matches: 14. Germline V lookup: CDR1 KGHDR, CDR2 SFDVKD. For the CDR3, the DNA is TGTGCCACCAGTGATCCTACGACACGGACAGGAACTTACAATGAGCAGTTCTTC. This translates into CATSDPTTRTGTYNEQFF.

The chain recombines TRBV13 with TRBJ2-3; TRBD1 is a possible D gene (6 bases). Germline V gene lookup returns CDR1 PRHDT and CDR2 FYEKMQ (reference sequence). The CDR3 has 17 residues. V shed 1 base and J shed 2 bases, with 16 bases lying between them. The CDR3 bases are TGTGCCAGCAGCTTAGATGTGGGGGCAGGGATCACAGATACGCAGTATTTT. It encodes CASSLDVGAGITDTQYF.

The chain joins TRBV23-1 to TRBJ2-1; D not resolved. TRBV23-1 is treated as an ORF (open reading frame) with a function not yet certain. V was cut by 6 bases and J by 8 bases, with 8 bases left in between. There are 11 residues in the CDR3. CDR3 nucleotide sequence: TGCGCCAGCAGCCTTACTGATGAGCAGTTCTTC. It is translated as CASSLTDEQFF.